The 28 T cell receptor beta chains below were found in one sample sequenced in a study of sequential checkpoint blockade in melanoma (dated by TCRdb to the late 2010s). The sample's treatment or condition label, decoded: randomized to nivolumab then ipilimumab (arm A) or the reverse (arm B). To prepare the library, the immunoSEQ multiplex PCR assay was applied. TCRdb mirrors the immuneACCESS table, restricted to in-frame sequences. Some clones are absent from its copies; in checked studies, under half trace to an unresolved V gene, and the reason for the others is unknown. In this sample the table shows about 5,100 clones, about 31% of which occur a single time. The ten largest clones add up to around 10% of the sample. This material consisted of tumor tissue (inferred from file names), taken from a patient given nivolumab and ipilimumab in sequence. These receptors were taken from a human donor with melanoma.

The sample holds a few counts of this clone. The rearrangement joins TRBV6-8 to TRBJ1-1; D is unresolved. Trimming shortened V by 0 bases and J by 2 bases, and 1 base separated the two germline ends. In germline, CDR1 is MNHGY, CDR2 SAAAGT. CDR3 size: 12 residues. CDR3 nucleotide sequence: TGTGCCAGCAGTTACTCAAACACTGAAGCTTTCTTT. Protein sequence: CASSYSNTEAFF.

This clone is medium-sized within its sample. This chain links TRBV6-8 with TRBJ1-4; weak D call: TRBD1 (6 bases). This CDR3 is built from 16 residues. V dropped 0 bases and J dropped 3 bases, with 11 bases sitting between them. From germline, CDR1 is MNHGY and CDR2 SAAAGT. The CDR3 is CASSYSRGAPNEKLFF. CDR3 nucleotides: TGTGCCAGCAGTTACTCGAGGGGGGCGCCTAATGAAAAACTGTTTTTT.

The V call is TRBV30, the J call TRBJ1-5, with TRBD1 as a possible D gene (6 bases). V lost 8 bases to trimming and J lost 0 bases, with 17 bases between them. Looked up from germline, CDR1 is GTSNPN and CDR2 is SVGIG (reference sequence). This CDR3 has 15 amino acids. CDR3 DNA: TGTGCCGCCACCCTAGGGGGTCCTAGCAATCAGCCCCAGCATTTT. This encodes CAATLGGPSNQPQHF.

This clone was detected a few times. The CDR3 DNA reads TGTGCCAGCAGTTTATCGATTCGGACAGCGAACACTGAAGCTTTCTTT. Its translation: CASSLSIRTANTEAFF. The chain couples TRBV28 to TRBJ1-1, with TRBD1 as a possible D gene (6 bases). Germline loops: CDR1 MDHEN, CDR2 SYDVKM. Trimming took 1 base from V and 1 from J, leaving 13 bases between them. This CDR3 comprises 16 residues.

The V gene is TRBV6-8, the J gene TRBJ2-4; D is perhaps TRBD1 or TRBD2 (6 bases each). V was trimmed by 6 bases and J by 12 bases, leaving 18 bases between them. Germline V gene sequence: CDR1 MNHGY, CDR2 SAAAGT. The CDR3 is made up of 13 amino acids. In DNA form, the CDR3 reads TGTGCCAGCAGCCGCGGGACACTGGGGCGTCAGTACTTC. This translates into CASSRGTLGRQYF.

This clone was seen just once. The chain links TRBV29-1 to TRBJ2-7, with 8 bases aligning to TRBD1. Germline loops: CDR1 SQVTM, CDR2 ANQGSEA. J gave up 3 bases and V 6 bases, and 10 bases lay outside the gene matches. The CDR3 runs to 14 residues. Written as DNA, the CDR3 is TGCAGCGTAACCAGGGGGCAGATCAGCTACGAGCAGTACTTC. Protein product: CSVTRGQISYEQYF.

The chain employs TRBV28 and TRBJ2-7; D might be TRBD1 (5 bases). CDR3 length: 12 residues. Per the germline V gene, CDR1 is MDHEN and CDR2 is SYDVKM. Trimming took off 4 bases at V and 3 bases at J, with 7 bases between the two ends. For the CDR3, the DNA is TGTGCCAGCAGTTATCAGGGCTACGAGCAGTACTTC. Residues: CASSYQGYEQYF.

This clone qualifies as large (0.1 to 1%). This chain links TRBV11-3 with TRBJ1-4; D possibly corresponds to TRBD1 (6 bases). The CDR3 loop spans 16 amino acids. Germline V gives CDR1 SGHNT, CDR2 YENEEA. The V end was cut by 3 bases, the J end by 7 bases, with 18 bases between. The CDR3 nucleotides read TGTGCCAGCAGCTTGGGGGCAGGGGCTTTAGCTGAAAAACTGTTTTTT. Protein product: CASSLGAGALAEKLFF. Supplemented by reference TRBV11-3 and TRBJ1-4, the full variable domain reads EAGVVQSPRYKIIEKKQPVAFWCNPISGHNTLYWYLQNLGQGPELLIRYENEEAVDDSQLPKDRFSAERLKGVDSTLKIQPAELGDSAVYLCASSLGAGALAEKLFFGSGTQLSVL.

The rearrangement links TRBV28 to TRBJ1-2; D is unresolved. The V gene lost 6 bases and the J gene lost 10 bases, with 15 bases spanning the gap. CDR3 size: 12 residues. The germline CDR1 and CDR2 sequences are MDHEN and SYDVKM. CDR3 bases: TGTGCCAGCAGGGTTGGGCCCATCGACTACACCTTC. Translating it yields CASRVGPIDYTF.

The chain links TRBV30 to TRBJ1-2; D is uncertain. The V gene's germline CDR1 is GTSNPN and CDR2 SVGIG (reference sequence). The CDR3 covers 14 residues. With 1 base removed from V and 6 bases from J, the gap between germline ends came to 15 bases. Here the CDR3 DNA reads TGTGCCTGGAGTGGGGTAGGATACCAGCATGGCTACACCTTC. It translates to CAWSGVGYQHGYTF. Filled out from reference TRBV30 and TRBJ1-2, the complete variable domain reads SQTIHQWPATLVQPVGSPLSLECTVEGTSNPNLYWYRQAAGRGLQLLFYSVGIGQISSEVPQNLSASRPQDRQFILSSKKLLLSDSGFYLCAWSGVGYQHGYTFGSGTRLTVV.

V and J are TRBV18 and TRBJ2-5; no clear D gene. CDR3 length: 13 amino acids. CDR1 KGHSH and CDR2 LQKENI come from the germline V gene. V gave up 2 bases and J gave up 1 base, with 5 bases separating them. CDR3 protein: CASSPGVQETQYF. DNA for the CDR3: TGTGCCAGCTCACCAGGCGTCCAAGAGACCCAGTACTTC. Looking up the rest from reference TRBV18 and TRBJ2-5 gives the full variable domain: NAGVMQNPRHLVRRRGQEARLRCSPMKGHSHVYWYRQLPEEGLKFMVYLQKENIIDESGMPKERFSAEFPKEGPSILRIQQVVRGDSAAYFCASSPGVQETQYFGPGTRLLVL.

The rearrangement links TRBV28 to TRBJ2-7; 8 nucleotides line up with TRBD2. The CDR3 is 12 amino acids. Germline CDR1 is MDHEN and CDR2 is SYDVKM. J lost 9 bases, V lost 7 bases, and 8 bases had no gene match. CDR3 coding DNA: TGTGCCAGCACGGGACTAGTAGGGGTGCAGTACTTC. Translating gives CASTGLVGVQYF.

The chain is built from TRBV29-1 and TRBJ1-1, with 9 bases matching TRBD1. Germline CDR1 reads SQVTM; CDR2 reads ANQGSEA. The V gene end was trimmed by 1 base and the J gene end by 3 bases; junction bases not matched to a gene: 3. This CDR3 is 14 amino acids long. CDR3 sequence (DNA): TGCAGCGTTGAAGTGGGGACAGGGTACACTGAAGCTTTCTTT. Translated, it gives CSVEVGTGYTEAFF. Full variable domain (remainder filled in from reference TRBV29-1 and TRBJ1-1): SAVISQKPSRDICQRGTSLTIQCQVDSQVTMMFWYRQQPGQSLTLIATANQGSEATYESGFVIDKFPISRPNLTFSTLTVSNMSPEDSSIYLCSVEVGTGYTEAFFGQGTRLTVV.

The rearrangement joins TRBV30 to TRBJ1-2; D not resolved. The CDR3 length is 13 residues. With 2 bases removed from V and 1 base from J, the gap between germline ends came to 8 bases. Germline V CDR1 and CDR2: GTSNPN, SVGIG (reference sequence). The chain's CDR3 is CAWSLTVNYGYTF. In nucleotides, the CDR3 is TGTGCCTGGAGTTTGACGGTTAACTATGGCTACACCTTC.

The chain combines TRBV30 with TRBJ2-1; D is possibly TRBD1 (6 bases). Germline V gives CDR1 GTSNPN, CDR2 SVGIG (reference sequence). This CDR3 contains 15 residues. V lost 0 bases to trimming and J lost 4 bases, with 13 bases between them. CDR3 residues: CAWSVRVGGYNEQFF. Here the CDR3 DNA reads TGTGCCTGGAGTGTACGGGTAGGGGGATACAATGAGCAGTTCTTC. Filled out from reference TRBV30 and TRBJ2-1, the complete variable domain reads SQTIHQWPATLVQPVGSPLSLECTVEGTSNPNLYWYRQAAGRGLQLLFYSVGIGQISSEVPQNLSASRPQDRQFILSSKKLLLSDSGFYLCAWSVRVGGYNEQFFGPGTRLTVL.

This clone counts as medium-sized. The V call is TRBV6-8, the J call TRBJ1-1; D not certain. V lost 6 bases and J 0 bases, leaving 17 bases between the germline ends. This CDR3 is 16 amino acids long. Germline CDR1 is MNHGY and CDR2 is SAAAGT. The CDR3 DNA is TGTGCCAGCAGCCCTGACCCCCTAGGGATGAACACTGAAGCTTTCTTT. It codes for CASSPDPLGMNTEAFF.

In its sample, this clone is medium-sized. The CDR3: CAWSVIGQDEAFF. The DNA for the CDR3 is TGTGCCTGGAGTGTAATAGGGCAGGATGAAGCTTTCTTT. The chain links TRBV30 to TRBJ1-1; D call uncertain. V lost 0 bases and J lost 7, with 12 bases in between. The CDR3 is 13 amino acids. Germline V lookup: CDR1 GTSNPN, CDR2 SVGIG (reference sequence).

By its share, this clone is medium-sized. The chain joins TRBV29-1 to TRBJ2-3; 9 bases are shared with TRBD2. V was clipped by 3 bases and J by 0 bases; unmatched bases: 7. The germline V gene encodes CDR1 SQVTM and CDR2 ANQGSEA. The CDR3 is made up of 16 amino acids. The CDR3 sequence: CSVDGLAGPSTDTQYF. The CDR3 DNA is TGCAGCGTTGACGGGCTAGCGGGACCGAGCACAGATACGCAGTATTTT.

This chain connects TRBV5-1 to TRBJ2-5; D possibly corresponds to TRBD1 (6 bases). Germline V gene lookup returns CDR1 SGHRS and CDR2 YFSETQ. There are 15 residues in the CDR3. V lost 0 bases and J 0 bases, leaving 9 bases between the germline ends. Written as DNA, the CDR3 is TGCGCCAGCAGCTTGGCCGGGACACACCAAGAGACCCAGTACTTC. It yields the protein CASSLAGTHQETQYF. The variable domain in full, completed from reference TRBV5-1 and TRBJ2-5, reads KAGVTQTPRYLIKTRGQQVTLSCSPISGHRSVSWYQQTPGQGLQFLFEYFSETQRNKGNFPGRFSGRQFSNSRSEMNVSTLELGDSALYLCASSLAGTHQETQYFGPGTRLLVL.

Only a few counts were recorded for this clone. The V call is TRBV6-8, the J call TRBJ1-5; D is uncertain. V was clipped by 5 bases and J by 0 bases, with 5 bases between them. The CDR3 length is 13 residues. The germline CDR1 and CDR2 sequences are MNHGY and SAAAGT. The CDR3 nucleotides read TGTGCCAGCAGTAAGGATAGCAATCAGCCCCAGCATTTT. It translates to CASSKDSNQPQHF.

This chain links TRBV9 with TRBJ2-7; no firm D call. The germline CDR1 and CDR2 sequences are SGDLS and YYNGEE. This CDR3 is built from 13 residues. Trimming shortened V by 4 bases and J by 2 bases, and 10 bases separated the two germline ends. CDR3 protein: CASSFNRAYEQYF. The DNA of the CDR3 is TGTGCCAGCAGCTTTAACAGAGCCTACGAGCAGTACTTC.

The V and J genes are TRBV6-8 and TRBJ2-2, with D perhaps given as TRBD1 or TRBD2 (5 bases each). The V and J ends lost 6 bases and 4 bases respectively, with 24 bases between them. CDR3 length: 18 residues. Per the germline V gene, CDR1 is MNHGY and CDR2 is SAAAGT. This chain's CDR3 is CASSRGPGPAGVTGELFF. The CDR3 DNA is TGTGCCAGCAGCCGAGGTCCGGGACCGGCGGGCGTCACCGGGGAGCTGTTTTTT.

The chain links TRBV5-1 to TRBJ2-3; tentatively, D is TRBD2 (7 bases). In germline, CDR1 is SGHRS, CDR2 YFSETQ. The CDR3 contains 17 residues. The V end lost 3 bases, the J end lost 1 base, and 18 bases lay between the germline ends. The chain's CDR3 is CASSSGGSGVRTDTQYF. The DNA of the CDR3 is TGCGCCAGCAGCTCGGGGGGCAGCGGGGTGCGCACAGATACGCAGTATTTT. Looking up the rest from reference TRBV5-1 and TRBJ2-3 gives the full variable domain: KAGVTQTPRYLIKTRGQQVTLSCSPISGHRSVSWYQQTPGQGLQFLFEYFSETQRNKGNFPGRFSGRQFSNSRSEMNVSTLELGDSALYLCASSSGGSGVRTDTQYFGPGTRLTVL.

In its sample, this clone was seen many times. The chain has TRBV9 and TRBJ2-5, with D possibly being TRBD1 (5 bases). CDR1 and CDR2 (germline): SGDLS, YYNGEE. CDR3 length equals 13 residues. V lost 3 bases, J lost 7 bases, and 13 bases lay in between. This CDR3 is CASSGQPEGTQYF. CDR3 nucleotide sequence: TGTGCCAGCAGCGGACAGCCGGAAGGGACCCAGTACTTC.

This clone was detected a few times. CDR3 in amino acids: CASSYSDIVSNYGYTF. The CDR3 region has the DNA TGTGCCAGCAGTTACTCGGATATTGTTTCTAACTATGGCTACACCTTC. This chain joins TRBV6-7 and TRBJ1-2; D gene uncertain. TRBV6-7 counts as an open reading frame of uncertain function. CDR3 size: 16 residues. Trimming pared 0 bases from V and 0 bases from J, leaving 11 bases between.

This sequence joins TRBV28 and TRBJ2-7, with 12 bases matching TRBD2. J was trimmed by 7 bases and V by 6 bases; bases with no gene match: 7. This CDR3 contains 14 residues. Germline V gene data show CDR1 as MDHEN and CDR2 as SYDVKM. CDR3 DNA: TGTGCCAGCAGAGGACTAGCGGGATGGGGGGAGCAGTACTTC. Translated: CASRGLAGWGEQYF.

The CDR3 DNA reads as TGCGCCAGCAGCCCACGACTTACTAGCGGGGACCGCTACAATGAGCAGTTCTTC. Encoded protein: CASSPRLTSGDRYNEQFF. The rearrangement uses TRBV5-1 and TRBJ2-1; the match to TRBD2 covers 10 bases. The CDR3 totals 18 residues. CDR1 is SGHRS and CDR2 is YFSETQ in the germline V gene. The junction had 13 bases not matched to a gene; V was cut back by 4 bases and J by 3 bases. The whole variable domain, remainder taken from reference TRBV5-1 and TRBJ2-1, is KAGVTQTPRYLIKTRGQQVTLSCSPISGHRSVSWYQQTPGQGLQFLFEYFSETQRNKGNFPGRFSGRQFSNSRSEMNVSTLELGDSALYLCASSPRLTSGDRYNEQFFGPGTRLTVL.

The chain couples TRBV29-1 to TRBJ2-1; TRBD2 agrees at 8 bases. CDR1 SQVTM and CDR2 ANQGSEA come from the germline V gene. After removal of 6 bases from V and 3 bases from J, the junction contained 7 bases not matched to a gene. CDR3 length: 14 amino acids. The CDR3 region is CSVMTSALYNEQFF. The CDR3 DNA is TGCAGCGTGATGACTAGCGCCCTCTACAATGAGCAGTTCTTC.